This T cell receptor (beta chain) was observed in a study of T cell responses to AZD1222 COVID-19 vaccine. Sequencing used immunoSEQ multiplex PCR; TCRdb keeps in-frame clones, though not all of them. The table includes tens of thousands of clones, 81% detected once. Overall study results and limits: Clonal diversity was possibly underestimated, and the donors were mostly white British, with more females. Close to half of all spike-specific TCRs reportedly target regions of the variants that are unmutated. The study identified only six AZD1222 recipients as seropositive at baseline.

CDR1 and CDR2 (germline): SGHVS, FNYEAQ. This CDR3 is 17 amino acids long. V lost 1 base to trimming and J lost 7 bases; unmatched junction nucleotides: 12. About this clone itself: Its antigen remains unknown.

The J gene is TRBJ2-1, the V gene TRBV7-6, with 8 bases fitting TRBD2. This TCR derives from an adult who received the AZD1222 COVID-19 vaccine. The sample consisted of peripheral blood, taken 28 days after the second AZD1222 dose. The CDR3 DNA reads as TGTGCCAGCAGCTTAGAAAATTCGGGAGGGCCAAGAAATGAGCAGTTCTTC. Encoded protein: CASSLENSGGPRNEQFF.